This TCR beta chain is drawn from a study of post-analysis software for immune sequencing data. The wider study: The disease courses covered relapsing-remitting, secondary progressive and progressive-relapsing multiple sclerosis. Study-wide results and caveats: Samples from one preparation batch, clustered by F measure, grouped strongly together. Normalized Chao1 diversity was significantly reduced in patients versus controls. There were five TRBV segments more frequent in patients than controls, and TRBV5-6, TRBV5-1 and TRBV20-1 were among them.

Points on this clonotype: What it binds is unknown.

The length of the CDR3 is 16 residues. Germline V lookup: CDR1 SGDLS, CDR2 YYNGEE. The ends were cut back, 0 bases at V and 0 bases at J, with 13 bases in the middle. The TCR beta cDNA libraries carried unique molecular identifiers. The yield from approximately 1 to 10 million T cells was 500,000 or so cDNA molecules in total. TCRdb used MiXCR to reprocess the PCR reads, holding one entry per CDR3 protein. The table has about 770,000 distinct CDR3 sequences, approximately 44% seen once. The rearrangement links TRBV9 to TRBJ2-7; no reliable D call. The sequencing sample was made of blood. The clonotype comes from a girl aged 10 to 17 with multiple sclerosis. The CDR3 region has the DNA TGTGCCAGCAGCGTAGGGTGGGGAAGCGCCTCCTACGAGCAGTACTTC. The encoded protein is CASSVGWGSASYEQYF.